The 25 T cell receptor beta chains reported below all come from one sample, sequenced in a study of shared clonotypes between healthy human individuals. The method was immunoSEQ multiplex PCR; TCRdb's version includes in-frame clones alone and lacks a portion of them. Among approximately 2.3 million clones listed, approximately 95% were seen once. The specimen was naive CD4+ T cells from PBMCs. The subset denotes: CD45RA+ positively selected. The receptors were sampled from a man aged 18 to 29 in good health. Some clones in this sample may be carry-over from other donors' samples.

J is TRBJ1-2 and V is TRBV9; D is uncertain. The CDR3 is 13 amino acids. CDR1 and CDR2 from the germline V gene are SGDLS and YYNGEE. V was trimmed by 4 bases and J by 0 bases, leaving 7 bases between them. The CDR3 spells CASSQNTNYGYTF. The DNA for the CDR3 is TGTGCCAGCAGCCAGAATACTAACTATGGCTACACCTTC.

The V and J genes are TRBV28 and TRBJ2-4, with a possible D match to TRBD1 (6 bases). Germline CDR1 is MDHEN and CDR2 is SYDVKM. V lost 3 bases, J lost 1 base, and 10 bases lay in between. This CDR3 is built from 15 residues. This CDR3 is CASSLRGWAKNIQYF. CDR3 nucleotides: TGTGCCAGCAGTTTGAGGGGGTGGGCCAAAAACATTCAGTACTTC. Together with reference TRBV28 and TRBJ2-4, the CDR3 gives the full variable domain: DVKVTQSSRYLVKRTGEKVFLECVQDMDHENMFWYRQDPGLGLRLIYFSYDVKMKEKGDIPEGYSVSREKKERFSLILESASTNQTSMYLCASSLRGWAKNIQYFGAGTRLSVL.

The chain uses TRBV28 and TRBJ1-5, with TRBD1 matching over 7 bases. Germline V gene sequence: CDR1 MDHEN, CDR2 SYDVKM. This CDR3 comprises 16 residues. V trimming: 5 bases; J trimming: 5 bases; junction bases outside the gene matches: 12. The CDR3 region is CASSLVQPTGDQPQHF. The CDR3, as DNA: TGTGCCAGCAGTCTTGTACAGCCCACAGGGGATCAGCCCCAGCATTTT.

This chain uses TRBV2 with TRBJ1-4; 7 bases match TRBD1. The V segment lost 6 bases and the J segment 8 bases; nucleotides outside the gene matches: 9. The CDR3 length is 14 residues. Germline V CDR1 and CDR2: SNHLY, FYNNEI. The CDR3 nucleotides are TGTGCCAGCAGCGTGACAGGGATGGTAGAAAAACTGTTTTTT. Amino acids: CASSVTGMVEKLFF.

The genes are TRBV18 and TRBJ2-1; no firm D call. The length of the CDR3 is 14 residues. Germline CDR1 and CDR2: KGHSH and LQKENI. V gave up 0 bases and J gave up 7 bases, with 10 bases separating them. The CDR3 coding sequence is TGTGCCAGCTCACCACCAACCCCCAGAAATGAGCAGTTCTTC. It is translated as CASSPPTPRNEQFF.

In its sample, this clone was seen a few times. The chain links TRBV7-3 to TRBJ1-1; D uncertain. CDR1 and CDR2 from the germline V gene are SGHTA and FQGTGA. The V end was cut by 5 bases, the J end by 0 bases, with 7 bases between. The CDR3 has 13 amino acids. This CDR3 reads CASSPKVNTEAFF. The DNA for the CDR3 is TGTGCCAGCAGCCCAAAGGTGAACACTGAAGCTTTCTTT.

On this clone: This sample also contains other DNA sequences that code for the same CDR3. J is TRBJ1-1 and V is TRBV7-2; 8 positions match TRBD1. The germline V gene encodes CDR1 SGHTA and CDR2 FQGNSA. Unmatched junction bases numbered 2, after V lost 5 bases and J lost 0 bases. The CDR3 runs 14 residues. The CDR3 loop is CASSRTGLNTEAFF. The CDR3 nucleotides read TGTGCCAGCAGCCGGACAGGGTTGAACACTGAAGCTTTCTTT.

Here the CDR3 DNA reads TGTGCCAGCAATGTTGGAGGGGGTAACGCAGATACGCAGTATTTT. Residues: CASNVGGGNADTQYF. The genes are TRBV7-3 and TRBJ2-3; D is tentatively TRBD1 or TRBD2 (6 bases each). V gave up 7 bases and J gave up 4 bases, with 18 bases separating them. CDR1 and CDR2 (germline): SGHTA, FQGTGA. The CDR3 covers 15 residues.

This clone was detected only once. V and J are TRBV15 and TRBJ2-3; TRBD2 agrees at 8 bases. CDR3 length: 16 residues. Germline V gene sequence: CDR1 LNHNV, CDR2 YYDKDF (reference sequence). The V and J ends lost 0 bases and 6 bases, in that order; junction bases with no gene match: 8. The CDR3 region has the DNA TGTGCCACCAGCAGAGATTCCGCGGGAGGAGGGGATACGCAGTATTTT. Protein sequence: CATSRDSAGGGDTQYF.

With regard to this clone: The same CDR3 arises from other DNA sequences in this sample as well. The rearrangement joins TRBV18 to TRBJ2-7; tentatively, D is TRBD1 or TRBD2 (5 bases each). The length of the CDR3 is 14 residues. Germline CDR1 KGHSH, CDR2 LQKENI. The germline V and J ends were trimmed by 3 bases and 1 base, with 10 bases remaining between them. The CDR3 protein is CASSPGRRSYEQYF. The CDR3 region has the DNA TGTGCCAGCTCACCGGGACGCCGTTCCTACGAGCAGTACTTC.

The gene calls are TRBV27 and TRBJ2-7; 7 nucleotides line up with TRBD1. The CDR3 totals 15 residues. The V gene's germline CDR1 is MNHEY and CDR2 SMNVEV (reference sequence). With 3 bases clipped from V and 6 bases from J, the junction kept 11 bases outside the gene matches. The chain's CDR3 is CASSFWDRADSEQYF. CDR3 sequence (DNA): TGTGCCAGCAGTTTTTGGGACAGAGCCGACAGCGAGCAGTACTTC.

This sequence joins TRBV30 and TRBJ2-1; 9 bases are shared with TRBD2. This CDR3 is 16 amino acids long. CDR1 is GTSNPN and CDR2 is SVGIG in the germline V gene (reference sequence). V shed 3 bases and J 13 bases; nucleotides not matched to a gene: 19. The DNA for the CDR3 is TGTGCCTGGAGACCTATGACTAATCTAGCGGGGAAGGGCCAGTTCTTC. Encoded protein: CAWRPMTNLAGKGQFF.

This chain joins TRBV20-1 and TRBJ2-1, with D uncertain. CDR3 size: 11 residues. Germline loops: CDR1 DFQATT, CDR2 SNEGSKA (reference sequence). Trimming stripped 6 bases from V and 13 bases from J, with 16 bases between. CDR3 sequence: CSAAAPIVQFF. As DNA, the CDR3 is TGCAGTGCCGCCGCCCCGATCGTTCAGTTCTTC.

The chain uses TRBV9 and TRBJ1-2; D unresolved. Germline-derived CDR1 and CDR2 are SGDLS and YYNGEE. This CDR3 is built from 15 residues. V gave up 0 bases and J gave up 7 bases, with 16 bases separating them. The chain's CDR3 is CASSVDTEGLSGYTF. CDR3 nucleotide sequence: TGTGCCAGCAGCGTAGATACTGAAGGGCTGAGTGGCTACACCTTC. Full variable domain (remainder filled in from reference TRBV9 and TRBJ1-2): DSGVTQTPKHLITATGQRVTLRCSPRSGDLSVYWYQQSLDQGLQFLIQYYNGEERAKGNILERFSAQQFPDLHSELNLSSLELGDSALYFCASSVDTEGLSGYTFGSGTRLTVV.

V and J are TRBV28 and TRBJ2-2; D gene ambiguous. Trimming cost V 2 bases and J 6 bases, with 7 bases left between them. The CDR3 covers 13 residues. CDR1 is MDHEN and CDR2 is SYDVKM in the germline V gene. This chain's CDR3 is CASSLRAAGELFF. The CDR3 DNA sequence: TGTGCCAGCAGTTTACGAGCCGCCGGGGAGCTGTTTTTT.

Points on this clone: This same CDR3 is encoded by further DNA sequences in the sample. This sequence joins TRBV2 and TRBJ2-3; D possibly corresponds to TRBD1 (6 bases). V lost 5 bases and J 4 bases, leaving 7 bases between the germline ends. CDR1 and CDR2 (germline): SNHLY, FYNNEI. This CDR3 has 12 residues. CDR3 bases: TGTGCCAGCAGTTCAGGGGCAGATACGCAGTATTTT. Residues: CASSSGADTQYF.

The gene calls are TRBV28 and TRBJ1-5; unclear D gene. V was clipped by 8 bases and J by 4 bases, with 9 bases between them. There are 12 residues in the CDR3. The germline V gene has CDR1 MDHEN and CDR2 SYDVKM. This CDR3 reads CASLTPNQPQHF. The CDR3 DNA is TGTGCCAGCCTCACACCGAATCAGCCCCAGCATTTT.

For this clone: Within the sample, other DNA sequences also encode this same CDR3. The chain recombines TRBV5-1 with TRBJ2-2, with a possible D match to TRBD1 (6 bases). V lost 0 bases to trimming and J lost 2 bases, with 8 bases between them. Germline V CDR1 and CDR2: SGHRS, YFSETQ. The CDR3 length is 15 residues. DNA for the CDR3: TGCGCCAGCAGCTTGGACAGGGTAAACACCGGGGAGCTGTTTTTT. Translating gives CASSLDRVNTGELFF.

CDR3 region: CASSLAGQVTYGYTF. The CDR3 nucleotides are TGCGCCAGCAGCTTGGCGGGACAGGTAACCTATGGCTACACCTTC. The chain is built from TRBV5-1 and TRBJ1-2; TRBD1 agrees at 8 bases. The CDR3 spans 15 residues. Looked up from germline, CDR1 is SGHRS and CDR2 is YFSETQ. The junction had 5 bases not matched to a gene; V was cut back by 0 bases and J by 4 bases.

The CDR3 DNA follows: TGTGCCAGCAGCCTGAGGGGGGGGACCGATGGCTACACCTTC. Protein sequence: CASSLRGGTDGYTF. The rearrangement uses TRBV27 and TRBJ1-2; D perhaps matches TRBD1 (6 bases). The CDR3 sequence is 14 residues long. In germline, CDR1 is MNHEY, CDR2 SMNVEV (reference sequence). Deletions cut 6 bases from V and 6 bases from J, with 17 bases between.

The CDR3 reads CASSQDFFSTQYNEQFF. CDR3 sequence (DNA): TGCGCCAGCAGCCAAGACTTTTTTTCTACTCAATACAATGAGCAGTTCTTC. The chain links TRBV4-3 to TRBJ2-1; D ambiguous. The CDR3 has 17 amino acids. The V end lost 0 bases, the J end lost 4 bases, and 16 bases lay between the germline ends. Germline CDR1 is LGHNA and CDR2 is YSLEER.

The chain is built from TRBV2 and TRBJ2-7, with a tentative D call TRBD1 (6 bases). V was trimmed by 4 bases and J by 3 bases, leaving 16 bases between them. Germline V gene sequence: CDR1 SNHLY, CDR2 FYNNEI. The CDR3 spans 15 residues. The DNA for the CDR3 is TGTGCCAGCAGTGGGGCAGGGGAAGGGGTCTACGAGCAGTACTTC. This translates into CASSGAGEGVYEQYF.

CDR3 sequence (DNA): TGCGCCAGCAGCCACGACAGAGCCAAAAACATTCAGTACTTC. Amino acids: CASSHDRAKNIQYF. The chain links TRBV4-3 to TRBJ2-4; possible D gene TRBD1, 5 bases. The ends were cut back, 3 bases at V and 0 bases at J, with 6 bases in the middle. CDR1 and CDR2 (germline): LGHNA, YSLEER. The CDR3 sequence is 14 residues long.

This clone was detected a few times. The gene calls are TRBV7-2 and TRBJ1-1; TRBD1 is a possible D gene (5 bases). V was clipped by 1 base and J by 5 bases, with 11 bases between them. This CDR3 is 14 amino acids long. Germline V gives CDR1 SGHTA, CDR2 FQGNSA. The CDR3 is CASSLGWGRTEAFF. The CDR3 DNA reads as TGTGCCAGCAGCTTAGGTTGGGGGAGGACTGAAGCTTTCTTT.

The chain carries TRBV4-1 and TRBJ2-7; D is ambiguous. The CDR3 totals 14 residues. Trimming stripped 4 bases from V and 3 bases from J, with 13 bases between. CDR1 is MGHRA, CDR2 YSYEKL, per germline. The chain's CDR3 is CASSPRHRDYEQYF. In DNA form, the CDR3 reads TGCGCCAGCAGCCCCCGGCACCGTGACTACGAGCAGTACTTC.